The present T cell receptor beta chain was sequenced within a study of blood T cell repertoires in COVID-19. Whole-study context: There were acute and convalescent COVID-19 samples, and they came from the United States, Italy and Spain. The analysed material was cDNA or gDNA that came from T cells, B-cell-depleted T cells, or PBMCs.

Germline loops: CDR1 MNHEY, CDR2 SVGAGI. The CDR3 consists of 13 residues. V gave up 6 bases and J gave up 3 bases, with 11 bases separating them. As originally analysed: Counts of nucleated cells, estimated from reference gene primer amplification, were obtained. TCRdb keeps only in-frame clones here, not all; method: immunoSEQ multiplex PCR. That table gives V, J and clone size, and the DNA gave D and trimming. The sample includes around 130,000 clones, around 78% of them seen just once. The source material was peripheral blood. This clonotype originated in a human donor in a cohort sampled during active COVID-19. V and J are TRBV6-5 and TRBJ2-5, with no clear D. DNA of the CDR3: TGTGCCAGCAGCTCTAACAGAAAAGAGACCCAGTACTTC. As protein: CASSSNRKETQYF.